The 29 T cell receptor beta chains below come from one sample, sequenced in a study of PD-1 blockade in classical Hodgkin lymphoma. Libraries were prepared by immunoSEQ multiplex PCR; TCRdb keeps only in-frame clonotypes and omits some of them. The sample holds some 90,000 clones, just under 80% seen once. Sample time point: cycle 4 day 1 (C4D1), after more than five weeks of nivolumab. Each of the patients experienced relapse following autologous stem cell transplantation, and their brentuximab vedotin exposure differed. Sequencing was performed on peripheral blood mononuclear cells (PBMCs), taken before the fourth cycle of nivolumab. The receptors were gathered from a human donor with classical Hodgkin lymphoma.

The chain employs TRBV19 and TRBJ2-7; TRBD1 matches at 8 bases. V lost 3 bases to trimming and J lost 3 bases; unmatched junction nucleotides: 4. This CDR3 comprises 14 residues. Germline V gives CDR1 LNHDA, CDR2 SQIVND (reference sequence). The CDR3 DNA follows: TGTGCCAGTAGTATTCGGGGACAGGTCTACGAGCAGTACTTC. Amino acids: CASSIRGQVYEQYF.

V usage is TRBV7-8 and J usage is TRBJ2-2, with 7 bases lining up with TRBD1. Trimming removed 1 base from V and 3 bases from J; junction bases left unmatched: 14. Germline loops: CDR1 SGHVS, CDR2 FQNEAQ. The CDR3 consists of 19 residues. CDR3 DNA: TGTGCCAGCAGCTTAGTGAGGAGGACAGGCCGGGCCTACACCGGGGAGCTGTTTTTT. It translates to CASSLVRRTGRAYTGELFF.

The chain joins TRBV7-6 to TRBJ1-1; TRBD1 matches at 9 bases. Germline lookup yields CDR1 SGHVS and CDR2 FNYEAQ. With 2 bases clipped from V and 2 bases from J, the junction kept 15 bases outside the gene matches. This CDR3 region has 19 residues. In nucleotides, the CDR3 is TGTGCCAGCAGCTTATCCAAGGGACAGGGTGGATTGGTAAACACTGAAGCTTTCTTT. It codes for CASSLSKGQGGLVNTEAFF.

The chain has TRBV9 and TRBJ2-3; 11 positions agree with TRBD1. The CDR3 sequence is 16 residues long. With V trimmed by 0 bases and J by 4 bases, 4 bases remained unmatched. Germline loops: CDR1 SGDLS, CDR2 YYNGEE. The CDR3 spells CASSVEDRGPPDTQYF. DNA for the CDR3: TGTGCCAGCAGCGTAGAGGACAGGGGGCCCCCAGATACGCAGTATTTT.

This chain uses TRBV5-4 with TRBJ2-5; TRBD1 agrees at 9 bases. Germline V gene data show CDR1 as SGHNT and CDR2 as YYREEE (reference sequence). CDR3 length equals 14 residues. V was pared by 2 bases and J by 2 bases, with 1 base of the junction left unmatched. This CDR3 is CASSFGQGQETQYF. DNA of the CDR3: TGTGCCAGCAGCTTCGGACAGGGGCAAGAGACCCAGTACTTC.

The gene calls are TRBV4-1 and TRBJ1-1; D is perhaps TRBD1 (6 bases). Germline V gene lookup returns CDR1 MGHRA and CDR2 YSYEKL. The length of the CDR3 is 15 residues. Trimming took 2 bases from V and 1 from J, leaving 11 bases between them. CDR3 sequence (DNA): TGCGCCAGCAGCCAACCCCGACAGGCGAACACTGAAGCTTTCTTT. Amino acid sequence: CASSQPRQANTEAFF.

V and J are TRBV6-5 and TRBJ1-5; D is uncertain. V gave up 5 bases and J gave up 9 bases, with 11 bases separating them. Germline V gene lookup returns CDR1 MNHEY and CDR2 SVGAGI. This CDR3 is built from 12 residues. In DNA, the CDR3 is TGTGCCAGCAGTGATCCCCCAGGGCCCCAGCATTTT. Translating it yields CASSDPPGPQHF.

This clone was counted a few times. The V and J genes are TRBV6-5 and TRBJ2-7, with TRBD2 as a possible D gene (6 bases). The germline V gene has CDR1 MNHEY and CDR2 SVGAGI. V was clipped by 7 bases and J by 2 bases, with 18 bases between them. This CDR3 is built from 15 residues. Here the CDR3 reads CASKKRGGDPYEQYF. The CDR3 coding sequence is TGTGCCAGCAAAAAACGGGGCGGGGACCCCTACGAGCAGTACTTC.

The chain combines TRBV5-6 with TRBJ2-3, with D possibly matching TRBD2 (6 bases). Germline V CDR1 and CDR2: SGHDT, YYEEEE. Trimming shortened V by 2 bases and J by 2 bases, and 12 bases separated the two germline ends. The CDR3 is 15 amino acids. Written as DNA, the CDR3 is TGTGCCAGCAGCTTCGGGGGTCCTTTCACAGATACGCAGTATTTT. Encoded protein: CASSFGGPFTDTQYF.

This clone has just one count. This chain uses TRBV29-1 with TRBJ2-1, with TRBD2 matching over 8 bases. The CDR3 totals 11 residues. V was pared by 4 bases and J by 8 bases, with 1 base of the junction left unmatched. The germline V gene has CDR1 SQVTM and CDR2 ANQGSEA. CDR3 amino acids: CSVGTSHEQFF. The CDR3 coding sequence is TGCAGCGTTGGGACTAGCCATGAGCAGTTCTTC.

A single count supports this clone. This chain links TRBV7-8 with TRBJ1-3; the D gene is possibly TRBD1 (6 bases). Germline loops: CDR1 SGHVS, CDR2 FQNEAQ. Trimming took 1 base from V and 4 from J, leaving 17 bases between them. The CDR3 has 17 residues. The CDR3 protein is CASSLVGSTGTGNTIYF. The CDR3 nucleotides are TGTGCCAGCAGCTTAGTGGGTTCTACAGGGACCGGAAACACCATATATTTT.

The chain has TRBV5-1 and TRBJ2-3; no clear D gene. This CDR3 has 12 residues. Trimming cost V 3 bases and J 2 bases, with 4 bases left between them. Germline CDR1 reads SGHRS; CDR2 reads YFSETQ. For the CDR3, the DNA is TGCGCCAGCAGCTCACTCACAGATACGCAGTATTTT. Its protein is CASSSLTDTQYF.

A few counts support this clone. This sequence joins TRBV27 and TRBJ2-1; 9 bases align to TRBD2. The V gene's germline CDR1 is MNHEY and CDR2 SMNVEV (reference sequence). J gave up 7 bases and V 6 bases, and 10 bases lay outside the gene matches. This CDR3 spans 15 amino acids. CDR3 protein: CASRPLAGALNEQFF. The CDR3 region has the DNA TGTGCCAGCAGGCCACTAGCGGGTGCTCTTAATGAGCAGTTCTTC.

V gene TRBV10-3 combines with J gene TRBJ2-2; 8 nucleotides match TRBD2. The V gene's germline CDR1 is ENHRY and CDR2 SYGVKD. The CDR3 extends over 18 amino acids. J gave up 1 base and V 4 bases, and 11 bases lay outside the gene matches. DNA of the CDR3: TGTGCCATCAGTGGTACCTGGGGAGCGGGGGTGAACACCGGGGAGCTGTTTTTT. It yields the protein CAISGTWGAGVNTGELFF.

J is TRBJ2-7 and V is TRBV27; 7 positions match TRBD2. V was clipped by 6 bases and J by 0 bases; unmatched bases: 2. The CDR3 runs to 13 residues. In germline, CDR1 is MNHEY, CDR2 SMNVEV (reference sequence). Here the CDR3 reads CASRRDYSYEQYF. CDR3 in DNA: TGTGCCAGCAGGAGGGACTACTCCTACGAGCAGTACTTC.

The V call is TRBV18, the J call TRBJ2-5; TRBD1 agrees at 9 bases. V was pared by 3 bases and J by 5 bases, with 1 base of the junction left unmatched. CDR1 is KGHSH, CDR2 LQKENI, per germline. This CDR3 is built from 13 residues. The CDR3, as DNA: TGTGCCAGCTCACCTACAGGGGGCGAGACCCAGTACTTC. Translating gives CASSPTGGETQYF.

The rearrangement uses TRBV7-8 and TRBJ2-1; a possible D gene is TRBD2 (6 bases). V dropped 2 bases and J dropped 0 bases, with 14 bases sitting between them. This CDR3 contains 17 residues. Germline CDR1 is SGHVS and CDR2 is FQNEAQ. The CDR3 is CASSLWGGASSYNEQFF. Here the CDR3 DNA reads TGTGCCAGCAGCTTATGGGGCGGGGCAAGCTCCTACAATGAGCAGTTCTTC. The full variable domain, its missing parts supplied by reference TRBV7-8 and TRBJ2-1, is GAGVSQSPRYKVAKRGQDVALRCDPISGHVSLFWYQQALGQGPEFLTYFQNEAQLDKSGLPSDRFFAERPEGSVSTLKIQRTQQEDSAVYLCASSLWGGASSYNEQFFGPGTRLTVL.

The chain couples TRBV7-6 to TRBJ2-5; TRBD1 matches 7 bases. The CDR3 spans 14 residues. After removal of 5 bases from V and 4 bases from J, the junction contained 7 bases not matched to a gene. The germline gives CDR1 SGHVS, CDR2 FNYEAQ. The CDR3 loop is CASSRRQGRETQYF. DNA for the CDR3: TGTGCCAGCAGCCGGCGACAGGGTCGAGAGACCCAGTACTTC.

The V gene is TRBV5-6, the J gene TRBJ2-5; D gene unclear. The DNA end is a closer match to TRBJ2-7, so the J assignment may be wrong. This CDR3 contains 11 residues. Per germline, CDR1 SGHDT and CDR2 YYEEEE. The CDR3 nucleotides are TGTGCCAGCAGCTTAGGTTACGAGCAGTACTTC. Translation gives CASSLGYEQYF.

CDR3 protein: CASTGINYEQYF. The CDR3 DNA follows: TGTGCCAGCACAGGGATAAACTACGAGCAGTACTTC. The chain recombines TRBV28 with TRBJ2-7, with D maybe TRBD1 (5 bases). This CDR3 spans 12 amino acids. The V gene lost 7 bases and the J gene lost 3 bases, with 10 bases spanning the gap. CDR1 and CDR2 (germline): MDHEN, SYDVKM.

Here the CDR3 DNA reads TGTGCCAGCAGGGACAGGGGACTTAGCTCCTACGAGCAGTACTTC. It translates to CASRDRGLSSYEQYF. This rearrangement joins TRBV6-1 to TRBJ2-7; TRBD1 matches 9 bases. Germline V lookup: CDR1 MNHNS, CDR2 SASEGT. The length of the CDR3 is 15 residues. The ends lost 6 bases at V and 0 bases at J; junction bases unmatched: 6.

The chain employs TRBV19 and TRBJ2-5; 7 bases match TRBD2. This CDR3 is built from 15 residues. Germline V gene lookup returns CDR1 LNHDA and CDR2 SQIVND (reference sequence). J was trimmed by 3 bases and V by 6 bases; bases with no gene match: 10. The CDR3 sequence: CASSPSSGGEETQYF. The CDR3 nucleotides are TGTGCCAGTAGCCCCTCTAGCGGAGGGGAAGAGACCCAGTACTTC.

The chain employs TRBV11-2 and TRBJ1-2, with unresolved D. V was cut by 1 base and J by 3 bases, with 15 bases left in between. The CDR3 extends over 16 amino acids. Germline CDR1 and CDR2: SGHAT and FQNNGV. The CDR3 sequence is CASSLVPPVYYYGYTF. Written as DNA, the CDR3 is TGTGCCAGCAGCTTAGTCCCCCCGGTCTACTACTATGGCTACACCTTC.

The chain is built from TRBV19 and TRBJ1-1; tentative D call: TRBD1 (5 bases). The germline V gene encodes CDR1 LNHDA and CDR2 SQIVND (reference sequence). This CDR3 contains 14 residues. The V end was cut by 11 bases, the J end by 1 base, with 17 bases between. As DNA, the CDR3 is TGTGCCTCATCCCAGGGCAAGCGGAACACTGAAGCTTTCTTT. The encoded protein is CASSQGKRNTEAFF.

This chain links TRBV9 with TRBJ1-2, with no clear D. The CDR3 runs 14 residues. V lost 0 bases, J lost 8 bases, and 14 bases lay in between. Looked up from germline, CDR1 is SGDLS and CDR2 is YYNGEE. CDR3 coding DNA: TGTGCCAGCAGCGTAGGACTAGAGGGAGGAGGCTACACCTTC. Translation gives CASSVGLEGGGYTF.

This chain uses TRBV11-3 with TRBJ2-3; 8 positions agree with TRBD1. Germline CDR1 reads SGHNT; CDR2 reads YENEEA. The V segment lost 3 bases and the J segment 6 bases; nucleotides outside the gene matches: 5. This CDR3 comprises 14 residues. DNA for the CDR3: TGTGCCAGCAGCTTGCGGACAGGGTTTGATACGCAGTATTTT. Translating gives CASSLRTGFDTQYF.

The chain joins TRBV5-6 to TRBJ1-2, with 10 bases identical to TRBD1. After removal of 2 bases from V and 4 bases from J, the junction contained 5 bases not matched to a gene. In germline, CDR1 is SGHDT, CDR2 YYEEEE. The CDR3 is 15 amino acids. The CDR3 bases are TGTGCCAGCAGCTTCCAATGGACAGGGGGCTATGGCTACACCTTC. This codes for CASSFQWTGGYGYTF.

The V gene is TRBV4-1, the J gene TRBJ2-1; D call uncertain. The CDR3 sequence is 11 residues long. CDR1 is MGHRA and CDR2 is YSYEKL in the germline V gene. V dropped 1 base and J dropped 7 bases, with 2 bases sitting between them. CDR3: CASSQVNEQFF. The CDR3 DNA is TGCGCCAGCAGCCAAGTAAATGAGCAGTTCTTC.

The table lists this clone with a count of one. The chain employs TRBV6-5 and TRBJ2-7; D is ambiguous. The V end was cut by 2 bases, the J end by 0 bases, with 8 bases between. Germline CDR1 is MNHEY and CDR2 is SVGAGI. The CDR3 consists of 14 residues. The CDR3 sequence: CASSYGRISYEQYF. As DNA, the CDR3 is TGTGCCAGCAGTTACGGGCGCATCTCCTACGAGCAGTACTTC.